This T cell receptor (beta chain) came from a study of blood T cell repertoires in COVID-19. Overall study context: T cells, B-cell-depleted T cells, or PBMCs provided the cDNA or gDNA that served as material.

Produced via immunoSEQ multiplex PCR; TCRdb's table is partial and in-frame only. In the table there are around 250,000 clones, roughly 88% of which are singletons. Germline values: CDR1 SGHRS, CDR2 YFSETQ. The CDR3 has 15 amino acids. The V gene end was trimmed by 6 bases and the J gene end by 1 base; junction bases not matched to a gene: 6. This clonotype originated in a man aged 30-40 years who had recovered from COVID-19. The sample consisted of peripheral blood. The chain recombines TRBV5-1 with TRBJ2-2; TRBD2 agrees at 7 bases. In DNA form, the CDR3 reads TGCGCCAGCATATGGGGACTACAGAACACCGGGGAGCTGTTTTTT. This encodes CASIWGLQNTGELFF.